This T cell receptor beta chain came from a study of T cell responses to AZD1222 COVID-19 vaccine. General study results and limits: Clonal diversity was possibly underestimated; the donors were predominantly white British and more often female. Unmutated regions of variants are reportedly targeted by nearly half of spike-specific TCRs. Spike-specific TCR breadth and depth both grew after two AZD1222 doses.

Sequencing used immunoSEQ multiplex PCR; TCRdb keeps in-frame clones, though not all of them. Of 100,000 to 120,000 clones listed, 85% to 95% are singletons. About this clone: Its target is not known.

Germline V gene lookup returns CDR1 MNHEY and CDR2 SMNVEV (reference sequence). The CDR3 covers 14 residues. V dropped 3 bases and J dropped 2 bases, with 11 bases sitting between them. The analysis combined second doses at about 4 or about 12 weeks. Sequenced here: peripheral blood, sampled 28 days after the second AZD1222 dose. This sequence was found in an adult who received the AZD1222 COVID-19 vaccine. The rearrangement joins TRBV27 to TRBJ2-7; a possible D gene is TRBD2 (6 bases). CDR3 sequence reads: CASSFAGSTYEQYF. The DNA for the CDR3 is TGTGCCAGCAGTTTTGCGGGGTCCACCTACGAGCAGTACTTC.